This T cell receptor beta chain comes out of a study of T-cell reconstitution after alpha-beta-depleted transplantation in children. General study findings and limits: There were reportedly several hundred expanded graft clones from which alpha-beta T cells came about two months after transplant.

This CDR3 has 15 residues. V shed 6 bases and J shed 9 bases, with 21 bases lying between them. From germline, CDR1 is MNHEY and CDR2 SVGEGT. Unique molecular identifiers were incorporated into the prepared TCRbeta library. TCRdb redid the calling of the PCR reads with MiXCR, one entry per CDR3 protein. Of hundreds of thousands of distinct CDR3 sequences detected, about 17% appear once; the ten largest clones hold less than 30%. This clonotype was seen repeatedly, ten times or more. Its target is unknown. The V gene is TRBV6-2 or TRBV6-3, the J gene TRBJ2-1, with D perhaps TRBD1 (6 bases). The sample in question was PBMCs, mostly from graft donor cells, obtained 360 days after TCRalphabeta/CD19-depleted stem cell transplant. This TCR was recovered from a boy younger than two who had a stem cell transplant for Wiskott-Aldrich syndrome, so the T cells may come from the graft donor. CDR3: CASSSPGTLRGEQFF. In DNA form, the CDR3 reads TGTGCCAGCAGCTCACCCGGGACACTAAGAGGTGAGCAGTTCTTC.